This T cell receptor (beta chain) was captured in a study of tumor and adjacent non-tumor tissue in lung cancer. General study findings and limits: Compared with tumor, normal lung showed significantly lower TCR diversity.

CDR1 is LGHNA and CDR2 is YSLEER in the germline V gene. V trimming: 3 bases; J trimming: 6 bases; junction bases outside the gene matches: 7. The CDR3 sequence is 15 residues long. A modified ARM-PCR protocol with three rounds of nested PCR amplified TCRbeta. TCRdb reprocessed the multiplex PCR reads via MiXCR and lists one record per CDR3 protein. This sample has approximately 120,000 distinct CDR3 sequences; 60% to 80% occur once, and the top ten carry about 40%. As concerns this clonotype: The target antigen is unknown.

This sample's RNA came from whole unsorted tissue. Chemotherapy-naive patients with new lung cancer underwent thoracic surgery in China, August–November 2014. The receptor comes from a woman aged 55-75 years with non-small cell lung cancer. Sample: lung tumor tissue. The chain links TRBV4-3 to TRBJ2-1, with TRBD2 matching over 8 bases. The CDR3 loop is CASSQCGAGGNEQFF. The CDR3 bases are TGCGCCAGCAGCCAGTGTGGGGCGGGGGGCAATGAGCAGTTCTTC.